Sequencing of this TCR beta chain was carried out in a study of shared clonotypes between healthy human individuals. TCRdb's copy holds only in-frame clones and misses some; the assay was immunoSEQ multiplex PCR. The sample gives approximately 2,300,000 clones, roughly 92% of which show up once; 0.3% to 0.45% is in the top ten. The CDR3 has 15 amino acids. The J segment lost 1 base and the V segment lost 2 bases, leaving 4 bases of the junction unmatched. Germline CDR1 reads LGHNA; CDR2 reads YNFKEQ. The genes are TRBV4-2 and TRBJ1-1; 7 positions agree with TRBD1. The TCR sequence derives from a young man in good health. Some clones in this sample may be carry-over from other donors' samples. The sequencing sample was made of naive CD4+ T cells from PBMCs. The sample's subset: CD45RA+ positively selected. CDR3 amino acids: CASSQQGGGNTEAFF. DNA for the CDR3: TGTGCCAGCAGCCAACAGGGGGGCGGGAACACTGAAGCTTTCTTT.